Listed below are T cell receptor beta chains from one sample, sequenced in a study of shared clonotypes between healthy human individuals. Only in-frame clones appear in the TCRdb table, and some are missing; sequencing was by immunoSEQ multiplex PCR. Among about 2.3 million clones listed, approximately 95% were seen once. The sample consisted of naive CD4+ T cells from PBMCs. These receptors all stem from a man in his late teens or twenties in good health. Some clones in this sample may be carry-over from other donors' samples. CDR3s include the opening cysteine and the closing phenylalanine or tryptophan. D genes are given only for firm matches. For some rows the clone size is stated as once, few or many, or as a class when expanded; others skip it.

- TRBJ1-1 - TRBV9 CASSKGTPGVTEAFF TGTGCCAGCAGCAAGGGGACACCCGGCGTCACTGAAGCTTTCTTT
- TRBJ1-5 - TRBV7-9 CASSPPAAGNQPQHF TGTGCCAGCAGCCCCCCCGCCGCCGGCAATCAGCCCCAGCATTTT
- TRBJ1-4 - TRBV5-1 CASSLSGLGGKLFF TGCGCCAGCAGCTTATCCGGGCTCGGGGGAAAACTGTTTTTT
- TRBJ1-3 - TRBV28 CASSSAGNTIYF TGTGCCAGCAGTTCCGCGGGAAACACCATATATTTT
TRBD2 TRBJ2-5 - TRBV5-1 CASSRPLREGGETQYF TGCGCCAGCAGCCGTCCCTTACGGGAGGGAGGAGAGACCCAGTACTTC
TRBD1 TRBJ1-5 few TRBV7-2 CASSPEGAYQPQHF TGTGCCAGCAGCCCGGAGGGGGCATATCAGCCCCAGCATTTT
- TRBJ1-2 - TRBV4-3 CASSQAPQGNYGYTF TGCGCCAGCAGCCAGGCACCCCAGGGAAACTATGGCTACACCTTC
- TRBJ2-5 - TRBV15 CATSRVQETQYF TGTGCCACCAGCAGAGTTCAAGAGACCCAGTACTTC
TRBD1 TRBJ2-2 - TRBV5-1 CASSSIATGQGELFF TGCGCCAGCAGCTCGATCGCGACAGGGCAAGGGGAGCTGTTTTTT
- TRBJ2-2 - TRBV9 CASSVNIGGATGELFF TGTGCCAGCAGCGTAAATATAGGCGGGGCCACCGGGGAGCTGTTTTTT
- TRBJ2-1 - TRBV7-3 CASRARTYSYNEQFF TGTGCCAGCAGGGCCCGGACTTACTCCTACAATGAGCAGTTCTTC
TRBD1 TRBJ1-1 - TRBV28 CASSQQGVEAEAFF TGTGCCAGCAGTCAACAGGGGGTGGAGGCTGAAGCTTTCTTT
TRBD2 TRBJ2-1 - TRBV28 CASSSPGLADNEQFF TGTGCCAGCAGTTCTCCGGGACTAGCGGACAATGAGCAGTTCTTC
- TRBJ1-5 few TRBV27 CASRRTDSNQPQHF TGTGCCAGCAGACGGACAGATAGCAATCAGCCCCAGCATTTT
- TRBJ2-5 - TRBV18 CASSSPGASETQYF TGTGCCAGCTCGTCCCCAGGGGCGTCGGAGACCCAGTACTTC
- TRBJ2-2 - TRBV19 CASSSYLQDPGELFF TGTGCCAGTAGTTCCTACCTACAGGACCCCGGGGAGCTGTTTTTT
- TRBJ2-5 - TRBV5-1 CASSLAGGGGETQYF TGCGCCAGCAGCTTGGCAGGAGGAGGCGGAGAGACCCAGTACTTC
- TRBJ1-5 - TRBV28 CASSLDRGSRNQPQHF TGTGCCAGCAGTTTAGATCGCGGCAGCCGCAATCAGCCCCAGCATTTT
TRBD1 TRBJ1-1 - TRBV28 CASSTRQGAAFF TGTGCCAGCAGTACTAGACAGGGTGCAGCTTTCTTT
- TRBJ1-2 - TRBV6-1 CASSGDRLGYGYTF TGTGCCAGCAGTGGTGACAGGTTGGGCTATGGCTACACCTTC
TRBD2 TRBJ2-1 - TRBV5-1 CASSSLTGLAGLNEQFF TGCGCCAGCAGCTCCTTAACGGGACTAGCGGGTCTCAATGAGCAGTTCTTC
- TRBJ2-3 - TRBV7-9 CAGRGPTSADTQYF TGTGCCGGACGTGGTCCCACAAGTGCAGATACGCAGTATTTT
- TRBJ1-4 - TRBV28 CASSSGTLIF TGTGCCAGCAGTTCAGGTACCCTTATTTTT
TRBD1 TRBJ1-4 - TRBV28 CASSRGQGREKLFF TGTGCCAGCAGTAGGGGACAGGGCCGAGAAAAACTGTTTTTT
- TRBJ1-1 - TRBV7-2 CASSSRLGAFF TGTGCCAGCAGCTCACGCCTGGGAGCTTTCTTT
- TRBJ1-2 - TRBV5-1 CASSFDSANYGYTF TGCGCCAGCAGCTTCGACAGTGCTAACTATGGCTACACCTTC
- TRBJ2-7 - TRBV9 CASSVAPGPGYEQYF TGTGCCAGCAGCGTAGCCCCCGGACCCGGGTACGAGCAGTACTTC
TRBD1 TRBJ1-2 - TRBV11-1 CASSPIDRGPSGYTF TGTGCCAGCAGCCCCATCGACAGGGGGCCGAGTGGCTACACCTTC
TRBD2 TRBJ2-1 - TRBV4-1 CASNSREGEEQFF TGCGCCAGCAACTCCCGGGAGGGAGAGGAGCAGTTCTTC
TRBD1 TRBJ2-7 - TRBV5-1 CASSSGTEYEQYF TGCGCCAGCAGCTCCGGGACAGAGTACGAGCAGTACTTC
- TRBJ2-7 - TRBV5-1 CASSPSPVSSYEQYF TGCGCCAGCAGCCCCAGCCCAGTCTCCTCCTACGAGCAGTACTTC
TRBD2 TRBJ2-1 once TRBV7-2 CASSLVGGRGVYNEQFF TGTGCCAGCAGCTTAGTCGGCGGGAGGGGAGTCTACAATGAGCAGTTCTTC
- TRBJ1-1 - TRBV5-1 CASSFTGYNTEAFF TGCGCCAGCAGCTTTACAGGGTATAACACTGAAGCTTTCTTT
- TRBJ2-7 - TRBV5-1 CASRTQGPSYEQYF TGCGCCAGCAGGACACAGGGACCATCCTACGAGCAGTACTTC
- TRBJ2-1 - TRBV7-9 CASSLVGQFF TGTGCCAGCAGCTTAGTCGGGCAGTTCTTC
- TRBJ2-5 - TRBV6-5 CASSYGVSLETQYF TGTGCCAGCAGTTACGGGGTTTCCCTTGAGACCCAGTACTTC
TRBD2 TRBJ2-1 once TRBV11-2 CASSLELAGYNEQFF TGTGCCAGCAGCTTAGAACTAGCGGGCTACAATGAGCAGTTCTTC